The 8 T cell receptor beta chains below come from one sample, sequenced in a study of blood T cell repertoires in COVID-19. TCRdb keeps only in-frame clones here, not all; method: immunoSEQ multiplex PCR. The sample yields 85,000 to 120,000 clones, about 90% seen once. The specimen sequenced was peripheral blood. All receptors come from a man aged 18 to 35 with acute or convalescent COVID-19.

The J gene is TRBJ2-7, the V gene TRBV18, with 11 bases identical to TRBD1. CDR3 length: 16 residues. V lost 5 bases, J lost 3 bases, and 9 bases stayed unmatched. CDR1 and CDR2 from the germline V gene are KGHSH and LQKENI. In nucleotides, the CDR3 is TGTGCCAGCTCATCCAAAACCGGGACAGGGGGCTACGAGCAGTACTTC. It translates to CASSSKTGTGGYEQYF.

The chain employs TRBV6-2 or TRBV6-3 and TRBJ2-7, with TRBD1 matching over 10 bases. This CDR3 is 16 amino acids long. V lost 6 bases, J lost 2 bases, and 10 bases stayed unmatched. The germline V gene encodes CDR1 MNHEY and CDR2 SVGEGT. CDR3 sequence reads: CASSPNPGTGAYEQYF. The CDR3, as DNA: TGTGCCAGCAGCCCCAATCCCGGGACAGGGGCCTACGAGCAGTACTTC.

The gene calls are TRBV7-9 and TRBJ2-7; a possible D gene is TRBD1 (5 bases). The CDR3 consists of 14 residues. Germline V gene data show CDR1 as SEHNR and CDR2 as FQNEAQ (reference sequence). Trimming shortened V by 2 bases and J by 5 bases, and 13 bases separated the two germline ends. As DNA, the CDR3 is TGTGCCAGCAGCTTAACAGGCCTGAGCGACGAGCAGTACTTC. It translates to CASSLTGLSDEQYF.

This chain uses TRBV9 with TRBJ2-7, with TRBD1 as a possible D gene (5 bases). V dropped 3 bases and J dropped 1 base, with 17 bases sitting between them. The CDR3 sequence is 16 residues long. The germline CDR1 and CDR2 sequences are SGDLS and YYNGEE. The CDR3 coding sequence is TGTGCCAGCAGCGGAAATACAGGTCTCAAGTCCTACGAGCAGTACTTC. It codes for CASSGNTGLKSYEQYF.

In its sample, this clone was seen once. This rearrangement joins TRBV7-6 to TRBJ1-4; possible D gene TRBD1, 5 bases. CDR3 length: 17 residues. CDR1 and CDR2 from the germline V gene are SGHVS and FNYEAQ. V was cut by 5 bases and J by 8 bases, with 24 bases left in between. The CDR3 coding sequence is TGTGCCAGCAGCCCCTACCCTTCGACAGCCATGTGGGAAAAACTGTTTTTT. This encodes CASSPYPSTAMWEKLFF.

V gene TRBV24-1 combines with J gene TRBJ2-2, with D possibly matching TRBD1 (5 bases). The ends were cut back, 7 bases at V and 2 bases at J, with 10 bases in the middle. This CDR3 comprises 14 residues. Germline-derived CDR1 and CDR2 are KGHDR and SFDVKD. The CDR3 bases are TGTGCCACCAGAACAGGACCCAACACCGGGGAGCTGTTTTTT. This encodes CATRTGPNTGELFF.

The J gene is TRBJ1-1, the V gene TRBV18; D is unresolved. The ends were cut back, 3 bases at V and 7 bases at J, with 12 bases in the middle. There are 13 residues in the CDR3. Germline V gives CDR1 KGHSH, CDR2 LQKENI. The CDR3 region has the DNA TGTGCCAGCTCACCGACTGGAAAGGATGAAGCTTTCTTT. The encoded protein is CASSPTGKDEAFF.

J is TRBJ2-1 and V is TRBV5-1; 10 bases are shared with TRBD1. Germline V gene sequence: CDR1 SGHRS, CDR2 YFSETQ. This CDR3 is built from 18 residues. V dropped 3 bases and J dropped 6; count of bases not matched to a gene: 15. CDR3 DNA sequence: TGCGCCAGCAGCTATTTCCGGGACAGGGGAGTTCCGGGCAATGAGCAGTTCTTC. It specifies CASSYFRDRGVPGNEQFF.